This passage covers 3 T cell receptor beta chains from one sample sequenced in a study of regulatory T cells in long-lasting Graves disease. Assembly of TCR beta libraries relied on iRepertoire HTBI primers together with Arm-PCR of CDR3 regions. Using its own MiXCR run on the multiplex PCR reads, TCRdb lists one record per CDR3 protein. The sample comprises over 200,000 distinct CDR3 sequences, about 20% of which are singletons, and around 15% rests with the top ten. As to time point: newly diagnosed GD, antithyroid drugs for less than 3 months. TCR sequences were obtained from RNA taken from PBMCs. This same sample was also part of a study on T cells in Graves' hyperthyroidism and ophthalmopathy.

This specimen was peripheral blood mononuclear cells (PBMCs), taken at new diagnosis, from a patient treated with antithyroid drugs. The origin of the receptors is a woman aged 30 to 39 with Graves disease.

There are many counts of this clonotype. The chain has TRBV19 and TRBJ2-1; 9 bases are shared with TRBD1. The CDR3 consists of 13 residues. Germline CDR1 LNHDA, CDR2 SQIVND (reference sequence). Unmatched junction bases numbered 3, after V lost 5 bases and J lost 7 bases. The CDR3 DNA follows: TGTGCCAGTAGTCCGACAGGGGGGAATGAGCAGTTCTTC. Amino acids: CASSPTGGNEQFF. Variable domain in full (rest from reference TRBV19 and TRBJ2-1): DGGITQSPKYLFRKEGQNVTLSCEQNLNHDAMYWYRQDPGQGLRLIYYSQIVNDFQKGDIAEGYSVSREKKESFPLTVTSAQKNPTAFYLCASSPTGGNEQFFGPGTRLTVL.

CDR3 loop: CASSLSRRIAGGRNEQFF. Written as DNA, the CDR3 is TGTGCCAGCAGCTTATCCCGGCGAATAGCGGGAGGGCGGAATGAGCAGTTCTTC. The rearrangement links TRBV7-8 to TRBJ2-1; TRBD2 aligns across 11 bases. CDR1 and CDR2 (germline): SGHVS, FQNEAQ. The CDR3 contains 18 residues. V lost 2 bases to trimming and J lost 7 bases; unmatched junction nucleotides: 13. The full variable domain, with the rest looked up from reference TRBV7-8 and TRBJ2-1, is GAGVSQSPRYKVAKRGQDVALRCDPISGHVSLFWYQQALGQGPEFLTYFQNEAQLDKSGLPSDRFFAERPEGSVSTLKIQRTQQEDSAVYLCASSLSRRIAGGRNEQFFGPGTRLTVL.

Note on this clonotype: A much larger clone differs by one base, so this may be a read error. Likely a read error: the CDR3 ends without its conserved phenylalanine or tryptophan. This sequence joins TRBV20-1 and TRBJ1-1, with D unresolved. This CDR3 comprises 12 residues. V lost 6 bases and J lost 4, with 12 bases in between. Germline V gene data show CDR1 as DFQATT and CDR2 as SNEGSKA (reference sequence). CDR3 in amino acids: CSARWEATEAFL. The CDR3 DNA sequence: TGCAGTGCCCGATGGGAGGCCACTGAAGCTTTCCTT.